This is a list of T cell receptor beta chains from one sample in a study of PD-1 blockade in classical Hodgkin lymphoma. Method: immunoSEQ multiplex PCR; TCRdb's copy keeps in-frame clones and lacks some. Of under 130,000 clones in the sample, around nine tenths were seen once. Sample: peripheral blood mononuclear cells (PBMCs), taken before the fourth cycle of nivolumab. These receptors all come from a human donor with classical Hodgkin lymphoma. Each CDR3 is given with its conserved first and last residue. D genes are given only for firm matches. Some rows have no size entry. The others give once, few or many, or a class for an expanded clone.

CDR3 length: 15; D gene: TRBD1; clone size: -; J gene: TRBJ2-2; V gene: TRBV5-5; CDR3 DNA: TGTGCCAGCAGCCGGCCGGGACAGACAACCGGGGAGCTGTTTTTT; CDR3 protein: CASSRPGQTTGELFF
CDR3 length: 18; D gene: TRBD1; clone size: once; J gene: TRBJ1-1; V gene: TRBV4-1; CDR3 DNA: TGCGCCAGCAGCCAAGAAGGAGGGCCAGGGGGCGGCTGGACTGAAGCTTTCTTT; CDR3 protein: CASSQEGGPGGGWTEAFF
CDR3 length: 16; D gene: TRBD1; clone size: -; J gene: TRBJ1-4; V gene: TRBV4-2; CDR3 DNA: TGTGCCAGCAGCCAAGCCGTACAGGGGGCTAATGAAAAACTGTTTTTT; CDR3 protein: CASSQAVQGANEKLFF
CDR3 length: 17; D gene: TRBD1; clone size: -; J gene: TRBJ1-1; V gene: TRBV5-4; CDR3 DNA: TGTGCCAGCAGCTTGGTCCTACAGGGGCCCATGAACACTGAAGCTTTCTTT; CDR3 protein: CASSLVLQGPMNTEAFF
CDR3 length: 11; D gene: -; clone size: -; J gene: TRBJ1-1; V gene: TRBV28; CDR3 DNA: TGTGCCAGCAGTTTGACGAGTGGAGCTTTCTTT; CDR3 protein: CASSLTSGAFF
CDR3 length: 13; D gene: TRBD2; clone size: -; J gene: TRBJ2-7; V gene: TRBV10-2; CDR3 DNA: TGCGCCAGCACTAGCGGAATTTCCTACGAGCAGTACTTC; CDR3 protein: CASTSGISYEQYF
CDR3 length: 15; D gene: -; clone size: -; J gene: TRBJ2-7; V gene: TRBV5-8; CDR3 DNA: TGTGCCAGCAGCCCGGCGCGAGGGATTTCCTACGAGCAGTACTTC; CDR3 protein: CASSPARGISYEQYF
CDR3 length: 13; D gene: -; clone size: -; J gene: TRBJ2-1; V gene: TRBV28; CDR3 DNA: TGTGCCAGCAGTTTTTCAGGGGCGGATGAGCAGTTCTTC; CDR3 protein: CASSFSGADEQFF
CDR3 length: 14; D gene: -; clone size: once; J gene: TRBJ1-2; V gene: TRBV7-2; CDR3 DNA: TGTGCCAGCAGCCCAACAGGAGGAACTATCGGCTACACCTTC; CDR3 protein: CASSPTGGTIGYTF
CDR3 length: 14; D gene: TRBD1; clone size: -; J gene: TRBJ1-5; V gene: TRBV4-1; CDR3 DNA: TGCGCCAGCAGCCAAGAGCCAGGGGGCCAGCCCCAGCATTTT; CDR3 protein: CASSQEPGGQPQHF
CDR3 length: 15; D gene: -; clone size: -; J gene: TRBJ1-3; V gene: TRBV30; CDR3 DNA: TGTGCCTGGAGTGTTGGGCTTGTCTCTGGAAACACCATATATTTT; CDR3 protein: CAWSVGLVSGNTIYF
CDR3 length: 17; D gene: -; clone size: -; J gene: TRBJ1-2; V gene: TRBV4-1; CDR3 DNA: TGCGCCAGCAGCCAAGGGTCAATGCGGAGTCCTAACTATGGCTACACCTTC; CDR3 protein: CASSQGSMRSPNYGYTF
CDR3 length: 19; D gene: -; clone size: -; J gene: TRBJ1-4; V gene: TRBV2; CDR3 DNA: TGTGCCAGCAGTGGTTTGGGGGGACCATGGAGTGTGGGCCATGAAAAACTGTTTTTT; CDR3 protein: CASSGLGGPWSVGHEKLFF
CDR3 length: 12; D gene: -; clone size: -; J gene: TRBJ2-7; V gene: TRBV6-6; CDR3 DNA: TGTGCCAGCAGTTACGACTGGAACGAGCAGTACTTC; CDR3 protein: CASSYDWNEQYF
CDR3 length: 15; D gene: -; clone size: -; J gene: TRBJ1-1; V gene: TRBV11-1; CDR3 DNA: TGTGCCAGCAGTATTAGATCTGGCGGGGACACTGAAGCTTTCTTT; CDR3 protein: CASSIRSGGDTEAFF
CDR3 length: 16; D gene: TRBD2; clone size: -; J gene: TRBJ2-7; V gene: TRBV10-1; CDR3 DNA: TGCGCCAGCAGTCCCGCCACTAGCGGGAGGGCCGGGGAGCAGTACTTC; CDR3 protein: CASSPATSGRAGEQYF
CDR3 length: 14; D gene: -; clone size: -; J gene: TRBJ1-1; V gene: TRBV10-2; CDR3 DNA: TGCGCCAGCAGTTCATGGACAACGAACACTGAAGCTTTCTTT; CDR3 protein: CASSSWTTNTEAFF
CDR3 length: 19; D gene: -; clone size: once; J gene: TRBJ1-2; V gene: TRBV7-9; CDR3 DNA: TGTGCCAGCAGCCAACAGCTGTTTCAGGGGCCCAGGACCAACTATGGCTACACCTTC; CDR3 protein: CASSQQLFQGPRTNYGYTF
CDR3 length: 19; D gene: TRBD2; clone size: -; J gene: TRBJ2-3; V gene: TRBV5-1; CDR3 DNA: TGCGCCAGCAGCCTTCCCTCCCGGTTTACTAGCGATCCACGGGATACGCAGTATTTT; CDR3 protein: CASSLPSRFTSDPRDTQYF
CDR3 length: 16; D gene: TRBD2; clone size: -; J gene: TRBJ2-3; V gene: TRBV7-9; CDR3 DNA: TGTGCCAGCAGCTCCCTAGCGGGAGTTGTAACAGATACGCAGTATTTT; CDR3 protein: CASSSLAGVVTDTQYF
CDR3 length: 15; D gene: -; clone size: once; J gene: TRBJ1-1; V gene: TRBV19; CDR3 DNA: TGTGCCAGTACTCCTCGACCCGGCTTGAACACTGAAGCTTTCTTT; CDR3 protein: CASTPRPGLNTEAFF